The next 18 T cell receptor beta chains were all read from a single sample in a study of T cells in Graves' hyperthyroidism and ophthalmopathy. Researchers took RNA transcripts and amplified the TCR beta CDR3 regions from them. The TCR CDR3 was amplified in a first-round RT-PCR using the HTBI primer set. Via MiXCR, TCRdb re-called the multiplex PCR reads, giving one row per CDR3 protein. The sample includes more than 250,000 distinct CDR3 sequences, 15% seen only once; the top ten take over 25%. The sample comprised blood. These receptors were collected from a woman aged 50 to 60 with Graves' hyperthyroidism that later progressed to Graves' ophthalmopathy.

In its sample, this clonotype was seen many times. V is TRBV19 and J is TRBJ1-1; D remains unclear. Germline V lookup: CDR1 LNHDA, CDR2 SQIVND (reference sequence). The CDR3 is made up of 15 amino acids. V was trimmed by 2 bases and J by 3 bases, leaving 13 bases between them. The CDR3 sequence is CASSIRRRSDTEAFF. The DNA for the CDR3 is TGTGCCAGTAGTATAAGACGGCGCTCGGACACTGAAGCTTTCTTT.

This clonotype has at least ten counts. This chain uses TRBV5-1 with TRBJ1-5, with D perhaps TRBD1 (5 bases). The germline gives CDR1 SGHRS, CDR2 YFSETQ. The ends were cut back, 2 bases at V and 1 base at J, with 10 bases in the middle. The CDR3 has 15 amino acids. CDR3 coding DNA: TGCGCCAGCAGCTTAGGAGGGGTGAGCAATCAGCCCCAGCATTTT. Protein: CASSLGGVSNQPQHF.

The chain uses TRBV30 and TRBJ2-3; unclear D gene. The CDR3 has 13 amino acids. Germline CDR1 reads GTSNPN; CDR2 reads SVGIG (reference sequence). V was shortened by 3 bases and J by 4 bases, with 11 bases between the two germline ends. The CDR3, as DNA: TGTGCCTGGAGCGCCTGGATCTCAGATACGCAGTATTTT. Its protein is CAWSAWISDTQYF.

This CDR3 is CASRSGEQYF. CDR3 sequence (DNA): TGTGCCAGCAGATCGGGTGAGCAGTACTTC. The gene calls are TRBV6-1 and TRBJ2-7; D remains unclear. The V and J ends lost 6 bases and 7 bases respectively, with 7 bases between them. The CDR3 runs to 10 residues. Germline CDR1 and CDR2: MNHNS and SASEGT.

This clonotype was counted at least ten times. The chain employs TRBV11-2 and TRBJ2-3; 8 positions agree with TRBD2. This CDR3 spans 15 amino acids. V lost 2 bases to trimming and J lost 3 bases; unmatched junction nucleotides: 4. The germline V gene encodes CDR1 SGHAT and CDR2 FQNNGV. DNA for the CDR3: TGTGCCAGCAGCTTAACCGGGAGGGGGACAGATACGCAGTATTTT. It translates to CASSLTGRGTDTQYF.

This clonotype occurred many times. The V and J genes are TRBV6-1 and TRBJ2-7, with a weak D call TRBD2 (5 bases). The CDR3 runs to 13 residues. The V gene's germline CDR1 is MNHNS and CDR2 SASEGT. The ends were cut back, 6 bases at V and 5 bases at J, with 14 bases in the middle. CDR3 protein: CASRLKGDDEQYF. CDR3 coding DNA: TGTGCCAGCAGGTTAAAGGGAGATGACGAGCAGTACTTC.

This clonotype was observed a few times. The chain combines TRBV5-1 with TRBJ2-7, with 9 positions matching TRBD1. CDR1 and CDR2 (germline): SGHRS, YFSETQ. V shed 3 bases and J 4 bases; nucleotides not matched to a gene: 8. The CDR3 is 15 amino acids. The CDR3 region is CASSWTTGGLYEQYF. DNA for the CDR3: TGCGCCAGCAGCTGGACGACAGGGGGGCTTTACGAGCAGTACTTC.

This clonotype was seen at least ten times. The rearrangement joins TRBV11-2 to TRBJ1-5; D remains unclear. Trimming cost V 1 base and J 0 bases, with 7 bases left between them. Germline V gives CDR1 SGHAT, CDR2 FQNNGV. This CDR3 contains 15 residues. CDR3 nucleotide sequence: TGTGCCAGCAGCTTAGGGGCAGTTAGCAATCAGCCCCAGCATTTT. Encoded protein: CASSLGAVSNQPQHF.

A few counts support this clonotype. The V and J genes are TRBV20-1 and TRBJ1-5, with 8 nucleotides matching TRBD1. V trimming: 2 bases; J trimming: 7 bases; junction bases outside the gene matches: 4. CDR1 and CDR2 from the germline V gene are DFQATT and SNEGSKA (reference sequence). The CDR3 length is 13 residues. In nucleotides, the CDR3 is TGCAGTGCTAGAACAGGGGGGGGACAGCCCCAGCATTTT. Translating it yields CSARTGGGQPQHF.

This clonotype was counted many times. DNA for the CDR3: TGCGCCAGCAGCCCAGGGAGCTCCTACAATGAGCAGTTCTTC. Translating gives CASSPGSSYNEQFF. The chain links TRBV5-1 to TRBJ2-1, with D perhaps matching TRBD1 or TRBD2 (5 bases each). The CDR3 covers 14 residues. CDR1 SGHRS and CDR2 YFSETQ come from the germline V gene. V was clipped by 4 bases and J by 0 bases, with 8 bases between them.

This clonotype was recorded many times. The chain is built from TRBV6-1 and TRBJ2-5; perhaps D is TRBD1 or TRBD2 (5 bases each). This CDR3 region has 15 residues. Looked up from germline, CDR1 is MNHNS and CDR2 is SASEGT. Trimming removed 3 bases at V and 7 bases at J, with 18 bases between. The CDR3 DNA follows: TGTGCCAGCAGTGATGTTGGGGGAGTAGTGGTGACCCAGTACTTC. Its protein product is CASSDVGGVVVTQYF.

This clonotype was seen repeatedly, ten times or more. The rearrangement links TRBV6-1 to TRBJ1-4; TRBD1 matches 7 bases. The CDR3 is 13 amino acids. With 7 bases clipped from V and 7 bases from J, the junction kept 6 bases outside the gene matches. Germline values: CDR1 MNHNS, CDR2 SASEGT. The CDR3 loop reads CASTRGLGEKLFF. In DNA, the CDR3 is TGTGCCAGCACAAGGGGGCTCGGTGAAAAACTGTTTTTT.

Regarding this clonotype: A read error may be the cause here, since a much bigger clone is one base away. The J gene is TRBJ1-6, the V gene TRBV4-2; D is unresolved. The V gene's germline CDR1 is LGHNA and CDR2 YNFKEQ. Trimming cost V 0 bases and J 7 bases, with 4 bases left between them. This CDR3 has 13 amino acids. CDR3 nucleotides: TGTGCCAGCAGCCAAGAAGGGAATTCACCCCTCCACTTT. Translated: CASSQEGNSPLHF.

This clonotype was seen many times. This sequence joins TRBV11-2 and TRBJ1-6; D is perhaps TRBD1 (5 bases). The CDR3 extends over 14 amino acids. CDR1 SGHAT and CDR2 FQNNGV come from the germline V gene. V lost 1 base to trimming and J lost 10 bases, with 11 bases between them. CDR3 protein: CASSLVGGGSPLHF. The CDR3 DNA reads TGTGCCAGCAGCTTAGTGGGGGGAGGGTCACCCCTCCACTTT.

This clonotype occurred a few times. The chain has TRBV5-6 and TRBJ2-3; 9 nucleotides align to TRBD2. CDR1 is SGHDT, CDR2 YYEEEE, per germline. This CDR3 spans 16 amino acids. The trim removed 3 bases at V and 4 bases at J, leaving 9 bases unmatched. The CDR3 nucleotides are TGTGCCAGCAGCTCCCCCACTAGCGGGTACGCAGATACGCAGTATTTT. Its protein is CASSSPTSGYADTQYF.

A note on this clonotype: A read error may produce the germline difference seen at one junction end. This chain links TRBV7-9 with TRBJ1-1, with D unresolved. Germline CDR1 is SEHNR and CDR2 is FQNEAQ (reference sequence). This CDR3 spans 14 amino acids. The CDR3 region has the DNA TGTGCCAGCACCTTAGGGCTCTCGAACACTGAAGCTTTCTTT. Amino acid sequence: CASTLGLSNTEAFF.

This clonotype has ten or more counts. This chain connects TRBV12-3 or TRBV12-4 to TRBJ2-7; 7 bases align to TRBD2. V lost 7 bases, J lost 6 bases, and 9 bases stayed unmatched. The CDR3 loop spans 13 amino acids. CDR3 in amino acids: CASKMAGVREQYF. CDR3 bases: TGTGCCAGCAAAATGGCGGGAGTGCGCGAGCAGTACTTC.

This clonotype has a count of ten or more. This rearrangement joins TRBV6-5 to TRBJ2-7, with TRBD1 matching 9 bases. The V segment lost 0 bases and the J segment 6 bases; nucleotides outside the gene matches: 6. The CDR3 length is 15 residues. Looked up from germline, CDR1 is MNHEY and CDR2 is SVGAGI. The DNA of the CDR3 is TGTGCCAGCAGTTACTCGGTACAGGGGGCCCTCGAGCAGTACTTC. Residues: CASSYSVQGALEQYF.